This TCR beta chain emerged from a study of chemoradiotherapy in HPV16-positive cancers. TCRdb's copy holds only in-frame clones and misses some; the assay was immunoSEQ multiplex PCR. The top ten clones hold 2.1% of a sample with tens of thousands of clones, around 83% of them seen once. Findings and limits, study-wide: The functional HPV-specific definition rests on just two HPV16-positive patients.

Comments on this clone: The antigen is undetermined.

The sample in question was blood, obtained from a patient who underwent chemoradiotherapy. This receptor was taken from a human donor with HPV-associated anogenital cancer.

This CDR3 reads CASSVWGGVNSVDEQFF. The CDR3 coding sequence is TGTGCCAGCAGTGTCTGGGGAGGGGTGAATAGCGTCGATGAGCAGTTCTTC. The gene calls are TRBV2 and TRBJ2-1; TRBD2 agrees at 7 bases. Germline trimming cut 4 bases from V and 8 bases from J; bases unmatched to any gene: 17. The CDR3 runs to 17 residues. Germline V CDR1 and CDR2: SNHLY, FYNNEI.